The 28 T cell receptor beta chains below come from one sample, sequenced in a study of T cells expressing NK-cell markers. TCRdb processed the 5' RACE reads again and assigns one entry to each CDR3 protein, with no DNA. The table for this sample gives about 460,000 distinct CDR3 sequences. The sequencing sample was made of blood T cells: a sorted CD56 or NKG2C T cell subset, CD4+ or CD8+ T cells, or bulk PBMC T cells (not recorded which). These receptors all stem from a woman aged 50 to 60 in good health.

V gene TRBV5-1 combines with J gene TRBJ2-1; TCRdb lists TRBD1, though no DNA is available to test this call. The germline gives CDR1 SGHRS, CDR2 YFSETQ. CDR3 size: 15 residues. The CDR3: CASSIFGQGSHEQFF.

The V call is TRBV24-1, the J call TRBJ2-1; without DNA, the TCRdb call of TRBD2 cannot be checked. This CDR3 has 15 residues. Germline V gene lookup returns CDR1 KGHDR and CDR2 SFDVKD. This CDR3 is CATSDLTAGSNEQFF.

V is TRBV20-1 and J is TRBJ1-5; without DNA, the TCRdb call of TRBD1 cannot be checked. CDR3 length equals 13 residues. Germline CDR1 DFQATT, CDR2 SNEGSKA (reference sequence). The CDR3 here is CSASLTEQQPQHF.

The chain has TRBV5-1 and TRBJ2-5; TCRdb's D gene call, TRBD2, goes unchecked for lack of DNA. Looked up from germline, CDR1 is SGHRS and CDR2 is YFSETQ. The CDR3 length is 17 residues. CDR3 sequence: CASSSTGLAGGVETQYF.

The chain uses TRBV9 and TRBJ1-3. The CDR3 runs 14 residues. Germline V gives CDR1 SGDLS, CDR2 YYNGEE. This chain's CDR3 is CASSGLNSGNTIYF.

This chain joins TRBV6-2 or TRBV6-3 and TRBJ2-5; the TCRdb D gene call, TRBD2, has no DNA to confirm it. Germline V lookup: CDR1 MNHEY, CDR2 SVGEGT. The CDR3 has 14 residues. This CDR3 reads CASRSSGRPETQYF.

The chain joins TRBV25-1 to TRBJ1-5; TCRdb's D gene call, TRBD1, goes unchecked for lack of DNA. The germline CDR1 and CDR2 sequences are MGHDK and SYGVNS. The CDR3 is 15 amino acids. This chain's CDR3 is CASSEGGPSNQPQHF.

The V and J genes are TRBV15 and TRBJ1-2; TCRdb's D call of TRBD1 is untestable without DNA. The CDR3 spans 15 residues. Germline V gene lookup returns CDR1 LNHNV and CDR2 YYDKDF (reference sequence). CDR3 sequence: CATSSMDRAVDGYTF.

The J gene is TRBJ1-2, the V gene TRBV13; TCRdb names TRBD1, which stays unverified in the absence of DNA. Germline CDR1 is PRHDT and CDR2 is FYEKMQ (reference sequence). This CDR3 is built from 14 residues. The CDR3 protein is CASTRWGNNYGYTF.

V is TRBV7-7 and J is TRBJ2-1; the D call of TRBD2 rests on TCRdb alone, since no DNA is present to check it. This CDR3 is built from 14 residues. CDR1 is SSHAT, CDR2 FNYEAQ, per germline (reference sequence). The CDR3 spells CASSSGRRDNEQFF.

The rearrangement uses TRBV5-1 and TRBJ1-6. The CDR3 sequence is 13 residues long. The germline gives CDR1 SGHRS, CDR2 YFSETQ. The CDR3: CASSLEDGSPLHF.

This sequence joins TRBV10-3 and TRBJ1-5; the TCRdb call, TRBD1, lacks DNA for checking. There are 18 residues in the CDR3. Germline loops: CDR1 ENHRY, CDR2 SYGVKD. The CDR3 region is CATRRGTGEDQGDQPQHF.

This sequence joins TRBV4-1 and TRBJ1-2; without DNA, the TCRdb call of TRBD1 cannot be checked. CDR1 MGHRA and CDR2 YSYEKL come from the germline V gene. There are 15 residues in the CDR3. CDR3 amino acids: CASSFPWGASYGYTF.

The chain employs TRBV28 and TRBJ2-1; the D call of TRBD1 rests on TCRdb alone, since no DNA is present to check it. The CDR3 is 11 amino acids. CDR1 and CDR2 from the germline V gene are MDHEN and SYDVKM. The CDR3 sequence: CAAGILDEQFF. Full variable domain (rest looked up from reference TRBV28 and TRBJ2-1): DVKVTQSSRYLVKRTGEKVFLECVQDMDHENMFWYRQDPGLGLRLIYFSYDVKMKEKGDIPEGYSVSREKKERFSLILESASTNQTSMYLCAAGILDEQFFGPGTRLTVL.

V usage is TRBV20-1 and J usage is TRBJ2-1; the TCRdb call, TRBD2, lacks DNA for checking. Looked up from germline, CDR1 is DFQATT and CDR2 is SNEGSKA (reference sequence). The CDR3 has 18 residues. CDR3 protein: CSARQGLAGAGLMNEQFF.

The V gene is TRBV12-3 or TRBV12-4, the J gene TRBJ2-2; TCRdb's D gene call, TRBD1, goes unchecked for lack of DNA. CDR3 size: 13 residues. The CDR3 sequence is CATRDREGGELFF.

The rearrangement uses TRBV20-1 and TRBJ2-4; TCRdb gives TRBD2 as the D gene, but with no DNA this cannot be confirmed. Germline V lookup: CDR1 DFQATT, CDR2 SNEGSKA (reference sequence). The CDR3 runs 12 residues. The CDR3 region is CSAAVLAGSQYF.

The J gene is TRBJ2-2, the V gene TRBV14; TCRdb outputs TRBD1, but without DNA this stays unchecked. The CDR3 sequence is 15 residues long. The V gene's germline CDR1 is SGHDN and CDR2 FVKESK. CDR3 residues: CASSQVWTGHTQLFF.

The V call is TRBV20-1, the J call TRBJ1-5; the TCRdb call, TRBD1, lacks DNA for checking. The CDR3 runs to 14 residues. CDR1 DFQATT and CDR2 SNEGSKA come from the germline V gene (reference sequence). The CDR3 spells CSAREGGVNQPQHF.

V and J are TRBV30 and TRBJ2-2. Germline loops: CDR1 GTSNPN, CDR2 SVGIG (reference sequence). This CDR3 has 12 amino acids. The CDR3 loop reads CAWSVGPGRLFF.

The chain employs TRBV29-1 and TRBJ2-1; the TCRdb call, TRBD2, lacks DNA for checking. Germline assignment: CDR1 SQVTM and CDR2 ANQGSEA. This CDR3 comprises 13 residues. The CDR3 protein is CSVASGKYNEQFF.

The chain is built from TRBV12-3 or TRBV12-4 and TRBJ2-7; TCRdb names TRBD2, which stays unverified in the absence of DNA. This CDR3 has 14 amino acids. The CDR3 here is CASSLAGGSYEQYF.

The V gene is TRBV5-1, the J gene TRBJ1-1; with no DNA, the TCRdb D assignment of TRBD1 cannot be verified. The CDR3 has 15 amino acids. Germline V gene data show CDR1 as SGHRS and CDR2 as YFSETQ. The CDR3 reads CASSESQGRNTEAFF.

This chain links TRBV12-3 or TRBV12-4 with TRBJ1-2. There are 13 residues in the CDR3. The CDR3 protein is CASVEGVTYGYTF.

This chain joins TRBV20-1 and TRBJ2-7; TCRdb names TRBD1, which stays unverified in the absence of DNA. Germline V gene lookup returns CDR1 DFQATT and CDR2 SNEGSKA (reference sequence). CDR3 length equals 13 residues. The CDR3 is CSARTGGLEEQYF.

The rearrangement joins TRBV7-3 to TRBJ2-5. This CDR3 has 13 residues. CDR1 and CDR2 from the germline V gene are SGHTA and FQGTGA. CDR3: CASSRSVGETQYF.

J is TRBJ2-2 and V is TRBV10-1; TCRdb names TRBD2, which stays unverified in the absence of DNA. The germline CDR1 and CDR2 sequences are WNHNN and SYGVQD (reference sequence). This CDR3 comprises 14 residues. This CDR3 reads CASSEQAGPGELFF.

The rearrangement joins TRBV20-1 to TRBJ2-2; no DNA is available, so the TRBD1 call from TCRdb remains unchecked. Looked up from germline, CDR1 is DFQATT and CDR2 is SNEGSKA (reference sequence). CDR3 length equals 13 residues. This CDR3 reads CSARDRVIGELFF.